The 13 T cell receptor beta chains listed next were all sequenced from one sample in a study of beta chain features in type 1 diabetes. Since all of the isolated RNA was reverse transcribed, expressed TCRB transcripts were what got sequenced. Profiling relied on immunoSEQ multiplex PCR, and the TCRdb table lists in-frame clones only, not all of them. The sample carries a few hundred thousand clones, over 13% recorded once. Material for sequencing was naive CD4+ T cells from blood. All receptors derive from a woman younger than 35 in good health.

The chain couples TRBV4-2 to TRBJ2-3; D gene unclear. Trimming removed 0 bases from V and 10 bases from J, with 5 bases in between. Germline assignment: CDR1 LGHNA and CDR2 YNFKEQ. This CDR3 is 11 amino acids long. The CDR3 spells CASSQELSQYF. CDR3 in DNA: TGTGCCAGCAGCCAAGAACTTTCGCAGTATTTT.

The chain employs TRBV5-4 and TRBJ2-1; 9 positions agree with TRBD2. Trimming at V came to 1 base and at J to 8 bases, leaving 7 bases not matched to a gene. There are 15 residues in the CDR3. Germline CDR1 reads SGHNT; CDR2 reads YYREEE (reference sequence). As DNA, the CDR3 is TGTGCCAGCAGCTTGACTGGCGGGAGGGCCCATGAGCAGTTCTTC. Translation gives CASSLTGGRAHEQFF.

This clone was seen a handful of times. This sequence joins TRBV9 and TRBJ1-2; 7 positions agree with TRBD1. V was pared by 4 bases and J by 4 bases, with 10 bases of the junction left unmatched. The CDR3 has 15 amino acids. Germline CDR1 reads SGDLS; CDR2 reads YYNGEE. The CDR3 reads CASSPETGISYGYTF. CDR3 coding DNA: TGTGCCAGCAGCCCCGAGACAGGGATCAGCTATGGCTACACCTTC.

V is TRBV4-1 and J is TRBJ2-2; 10 positions agree with TRBD2. The V gene's germline CDR1 is MGHRA and CDR2 YSYEKL. The CDR3 loop spans 15 amino acids. The junction had 4 bases not matched to a gene; V was cut back by 2 bases and J by 7 bases. CDR3 sequence: CASSQLAGVGGELFF. In DNA, the CDR3 is TGCGCCAGCAGCCAACTAGCGGGGGTAGGCGGGGAGCTGTTTTTT.

This clone was counted only a few times. This chain joins TRBV5-4 and TRBJ2-7, with 12 bases matching TRBD2. Trimming took 0 bases from V and 3 from J; bases not matched to a gene: 7. Germline V gives CDR1 SGHNT, CDR2 YYREEE (reference sequence). This CDR3 region has 17 residues. The CDR3 sequence: CASSLVVLAGGLYEQYF. The CDR3 nucleotides are TGTGCCAGCAGCTTGGTGGTACTAGCGGGAGGCCTCTACGAGCAGTACTTC. Full variable domain (outside the CDR3, taken from reference TRBV5-4 and TRBJ2-7): ETGVTQSPTHLIKTRGQQVTLRCSSQSGHNTVSWYQQALGQGPQFIFQYYREEENGRGNFPPRFSGLQFPNYSSELNVNALELDDSALYLCASSLVVLAGGLYEQYFGPGTRLTVT.

Only a few counts were recorded for this clone. V usage is TRBV6-6 and J usage is TRBJ2-7; perhaps TRBD1 as D (7 bases). V lost 5 bases, J lost 7 bases, and 18 bases lay in between. CDR1 and CDR2 (germline): MNHNY, SVGAGI (reference sequence). This CDR3 contains 14 residues. CDR3 protein: CASSNRGGGWEQYF. Written as DNA, the CDR3 is TGTGCCAGCAGTAACCGTGGAGGGGGCTGGGAGCAGTACTTC.

This clone was counted only a few times. This rearrangement joins TRBV23-1 to TRBJ1-3; no reliable D call. TRBV23-1 is filed as an ORF, its function uncertain. V lost 4 bases, J lost 0 bases, and 10 bases lay in between. The CDR3 loop spans 15 amino acids. The CDR3 region is CASSLQADSGNTIYF. The DNA for the CDR3 is TGCGCCAGCAGTCTTCAGGCCGACTCTGGAAACACCATATATTTT.

The chain employs TRBV19 and TRBJ2-7; 12 bases are a match to TRBD1. Unmatched junction bases numbered 7, after V lost 5 bases and J lost 5 bases. Per the germline V gene, CDR1 is LNHDA and CDR2 is SQIVND (reference sequence). There are 15 residues in the CDR3. The CDR3 loop is CASSSPGTGGHEQYF. CDR3 DNA: TGTGCCAGTAGTTCCCCCGGGACAGGGGGCCACGAGCAGTACTTC.

The table lists this clone with a few counts. The genes are TRBV28 and TRBJ2-7; D not resolved. The CDR3 consists of 13 residues. V dropped 4 bases and J dropped 0 bases, with 7 bases sitting between them. Germline CDR1 is MDHEN and CDR2 is SYDVKM. The CDR3 nucleotides are TGTGCCAGCAGTTCTCTAAGCTCCTACGAGCAGTACTTC. This encodes CASSSLSSYEQYF.

This chain joins TRBV30 and TRBJ1-2; 7 nucleotides agree with TRBD1. After removal of 1 base from V and 5 bases from J, the junction contained 4 bases not matched to a gene. The CDR3 is made up of 13 amino acids. CDR1 and CDR2 (germline): GTSNPN, SVGIG (reference sequence). The CDR3 region has the DNA TGTGCCTGGAGTGCGTCAGGGGGGTATGGCTACACCTTC. It specifies CAWSASGGYGYTF.

The rearrangement joins TRBV30 to TRBJ2-7; 8 bases are shared with TRBD2. The germline CDR1 and CDR2 sequences are GTSNPN and SVGIG (reference sequence). The CDR3 covers 14 residues. The V and J ends lost 4 bases and 2 bases, in that order; junction bases with no gene match: 7. The CDR3 reads CAWTQGTSTYEQYF. The CDR3 bases are TGTGCCTGGACTCAAGGGACTAGTACCTACGAGCAGTACTTC.

Only a few counts were recorded for this clone. The chain has TRBV5-4 and TRBJ2-7, with 8 positions matching TRBD1. Trimming cost V 1 base and J 2 bases; bases outside gene matches: 5. In germline, CDR1 is SGHNT, CDR2 YYREEE (reference sequence). The CDR3 loop spans 15 amino acids. For the CDR3, the DNA is TGTGCCAGCAGCTTGCTTCAGGGACAGGCCTACGAGCAGTACTTC. Translation: CASSLLQGQAYEQYF. The full variable domain, completed using reference TRBV5-4 and TRBJ2-7, is ETGVTQSPTHLIKTRGQQVTLRCSSQSGHNTVSWYQQALGQGPQFIFQYYREEENGRGNFPPRFSGLQFPNYSSELNVNALELDDSALYLCASSLLQGQAYEQYFGPGTRLTVT.

Only a few counts were recorded for this clone. In DNA, the CDR3 is TGTGCCAGCAGCTTATCAAGCGGGAACACCGGGGAGCTGTTTTTT. It translates to CASSLSSGNTGELFF. The J gene is TRBJ2-2, the V gene TRBV11-3, with D possibly being TRBD2 (5 bases). V was cut by 2 bases and J by 1 base, with 8 bases left in between. CDR1 and CDR2 (germline): SGHNT, YENEEA. The CDR3 extends over 15 amino acids.